One and the same sample provided the 13 T cell receptor beta chains below, sequenced in a study of T cells in Graves' hyperthyroidism and ophthalmopathy. RNA transcripts gave rise to amplified TCR beta CDR3 regions. The TCR CDR3 was amplified in a first-round RT-PCR using the HTBI primer set. Using its own MiXCR run on the multiplex PCR reads, TCRdb lists one record per CDR3 protein. The table includes roughly 61,000 distinct CDR3 sequences, 53% detected once. Sequencing was done on a sample of blood. These receptors were taken from an older woman with Graves' ophthalmopathy.

This clonotype was observed many times. The rearrangement uses TRBV5-4 and TRBJ2-3, with D uncertain. CDR1 and CDR2 from the germline V gene are SGHNT and YYREEE (reference sequence). The CDR3 spans 14 residues. Between the trimmed V and J ends, which lost 3 bases and 5 bases, there was a span of 13 bases. The CDR3 DNA reads as TGTGCCAGCAGCTCGGAGCCATGGGAAGATACGCAGTATTTT. Amino acid sequence: CASSSEPWEDTQYF.

Many counts were recorded for this clonotype. The chain couples TRBV6-1 to TRBJ1-1; 7 bases match TRBD1. Trimming took 6 bases from V and 6 from J; bases not matched to a gene: 10. Per germline, CDR1 MNHNS and CDR2 SASEGT. The CDR3 loop spans 14 amino acids. Here the CDR3 reads CASRNTGVSAEAFF. The DNA for the CDR3 is TGTGCCAGCAGAAATACAGGGGTCTCTGCTGAAGCTTTCTTT.

This CDR3 is CAIRNSGTHGAEAFF. The CDR3 DNA reads as TGTGCCATCAGGAATAGCGGGACCCATGGCGCTGAAGCTTTCTTT. The chain is built from TRBV10-3 and TRBJ1-1; D may be TRBD1 (5 bases). Looked up from germline, CDR1 is ENHRY and CDR2 is SYGVKD. The germline V and J ends were trimmed by 6 bases and 6 bases, with 20 bases remaining between them. The CDR3 is made up of 15 amino acids.

The chain uses TRBV7-2 and TRBJ1-1, with a weak D call TRBD1 (5 bases). The CDR3 has 15 residues. Trimming pared 3 bases from V and 3 bases from J, leaving 14 bases between. Germline V CDR1 and CDR2: SGHTA, FQGNSA. CDR3 bases: TGTGCCAGCAGCTTTAAACCCGGAGGGGACACTGAAGCTTTCTTT. Translated, it gives CASSFKPGGDTEAFF. The full variable domain, completed using reference TRBV7-2 and TRBJ1-1, is GAGVSQSPSNKVTEKGKDVELRCDPISGHTALYWYRQSLGQGLEFLIYFQGNSAPDKSGLPSDRFSAERTGGSVSTLTIQRTQQEDSAVYLCASSFKPGGDTEAFFGQGTRLTVV.

V gene TRBV7-9 combines with J gene TRBJ2-3, with 12 nucleotides matching TRBD2. V was clipped by 6 bases and J by 3 bases; unmatched bases: 10. CDR1 SEHNR and CDR2 FQNEAQ come from the germline V gene (reference sequence). This CDR3 is 17 amino acids long. CDR3 protein: CASSSRTSGIYTDTQYF. The CDR3 DNA sequence: TGTGCCAGCAGTTCAAGGACTAGCGGGATATATACAGATACGCAGTATTTT.

The sample holds one count of this clonotype. This rearrangement joins TRBV7-8 to TRBJ1-1; no clear D gene. V was shortened by 1 base and J by 2 bases, with 11 bases between the two germline ends. Per the germline V gene, CDR1 is SGHVS and CDR2 is FQNEAQ. The CDR3 has 15 amino acids. The CDR3 reads CASSLGSTANTEAFF. The CDR3 DNA is TGTGCCAGCAGCTTAGGATCTACAGCCAACACTGAAGCTTTCTTT.

For this clonotype: Because the CDR3 is missing its conserved closing phenylalanine or tryptophan, this is likely a read error. The DNA is omitted, as the CDR3 cannot be located on it reliably, and the CDR3 follows TCRdb's listing. V is TRBV20-1 and J is TRBJ1-1; TRBD1 reflects the table's D call only, with no check against the DNA. CDR1 and CDR2 (germline): DFQATT, SNEGSKA (reference sequence). The CDR3 is 14 residues long, ends included. CDR3 protein: CSAKKDSPNTEAFL.

The V call is TRBV10-3, the J call TRBJ2-3; 7 nucleotides align to TRBD2. This CDR3 region has 15 residues. The germline CDR1 and CDR2 sequences are ENHRY and SYGVKD. With 3 bases clipped from V and 11 bases from J, the junction kept 14 bases outside the gene matches. In DNA, the CDR3 is TGTGCCATCAGTGACGGTCTAGCGGACGGGAATGAGCAGTATTTT. This gives the protein CAISDGLADGNEQYF.

This clonotype was counted at least ten times. V is TRBV5-1 and J is TRBJ2-7; 8 positions agree with TRBD1. CDR1 and CDR2 (germline): SGHRS, YFSETQ. The trim removed 4 bases at V and 3 bases at J, leaving 9 bases unmatched. The CDR3 is made up of 15 amino acids. The CDR3 coding sequence is TGCGCCAGCAGCCCGCTATTCGGACAGGGCTACGAGCAGTACTTC. Translating gives CASSPLFGQGYEQYF.

This clonotype was recorded only once. The rearrangement joins TRBV20-1 to TRBJ1-4; 8 nucleotides match TRBD1. This CDR3 region has 16 residues. Germline CDR1 reads DFQATT; CDR2 reads SNEGSKA (reference sequence). V trimming: 0 bases; J trimming: 4 bases; junction bases outside the gene matches: 7. The CDR3 protein is CSAREVGGQVNEKLFF. The CDR3 DNA is TGCAGTGCTAGAGAGGTCGGGGGACAGGTTAATGAAAAACTGTTTTTT.

V and J are TRBV4-2 and TRBJ2-4; TRBD1 agrees at 7 bases. The CDR3 runs 19 residues. V was pared by 3 bases and J by 6 bases, with 20 bases of the junction left unmatched. CDR1 is LGHNA, CDR2 YNFKEQ, per germline. This chain's CDR3 is CASSQDPTGKEVVGNIQYF. Here the CDR3 DNA reads TGTGCCAGCAGCCAGGACCCGACAGGGAAGGAGGTGGTGGGAAACATTCAGTACTTC.

The chain links TRBV6-5 to TRBJ1-5; TRBD1 matches at 8 bases. V trimming: 5 bases; J trimming: 1 base; junction bases outside the gene matches: 4. The CDR3 consists of 15 residues. The germline V gene has CDR1 MNHEY and CDR2 SVGAGI. DNA for the CDR3: TGTGCCAGCAGTCCGGACAGGGCAAGCAATCAGCCCCAGCATTTT. It yields the protein CASSPDRASNQPQHF.

Concerning this clonotype itself: No conserved phenylalanine or tryptophan is present at the end of the CDR3, so a read error is the likely explanation. The chain uses TRBV5-1 and TRBJ2-7; 12 nucleotides agree with TRBD2. Losses at the gene ends were 0 bases for V and 8 bases for J; bases not matched to a gene: 9. The CDR3 spans 16 residues. Germline loops: CDR1 SGHRS, CDR2 YFSETQ. The CDR3 region is CASSLGLAGGQNKQYL. The CDR3 nucleotides are TGCGCCAGCAGCTTGGGCCTAGCGGGAGGGCAGAACAAGCAGTACCTC.